The 26 T cell receptor beta chains below were found in one sample sequenced in a study of T-cell memory formation after mild COVID-19. Each CDR3 protein is one row after TCRdb ran MiXCR on the 5' RACE reads. The repertoire includes about 400,000 distinct CDR3 sequences, 18% of them detected once, and roughly 21% sits in the top ten. The sample taken for sequencing was PBMCs or a T cell subset sorted from them (not recorded which). The receptors originated from a man younger than 35 who had mild COVID-19 (a few samples of this study predate the infection). Cell type and time point are not known.

About this clonotype: The junction does not match germline at one end; this may be a read error. The V gene is TRBV19, the J gene TRBJ2-1; possibly TRBD2 for D (5 bases). Germline V lookup: CDR1 LNHDA, CDR2 SQIVND (reference sequence). CDR3 length: 12 residues. CDR3 sequence reads: CSSSFGGNEQFF. The CDR3 nucleotides read TGTTCCAGTAGTTTCGGAGGAAATGAGCAGTTCTTC. The full variable domain, with the rest looked up from reference TRBV19 and TRBJ2-1, is DGGITQSPKYLFRKEGQNVTLSCEQNLNHDAMYWYRQDPGQGLRLIYYSQIVNDFQKGDIAEGYSVSREKKESFPLTVTSAQKNPTAFYLCSSSFGGNEQFFGPGTRLTVL.

The chain employs TRBV12-3 or TRBV12-4 and TRBJ2-7; perhaps D is TRBD1 or TRBD2 (5 bases each). This CDR3 has 16 residues. V lost 1 base to trimming and J lost 4 bases, with 17 bases between them. The CDR3 DNA reads TGTGCCAGCAGTTTAGGGTCGGGACCGTCATTGTACGAGCAGTACTTC. Amino acids: CASSLGSGPSLYEQYF.

The V call is TRBV5-1, the J call TRBJ1-1; D remains ambiguous. The ends were cut back, 3 bases at V and 7 bases at J, with 13 bases in the middle. The CDR3 contains 13 residues. From germline, CDR1 is SGHRS and CDR2 YFSETQ. The CDR3 DNA follows: TGCGCCAGCAGCTCCCGAGGATTGGGTGAAGCTTTCTTT. This translates into CASSSRGLGEAFF. Filled out from reference TRBV5-1 and TRBJ1-1, the complete variable domain reads KAGVTQTPRYLIKTRGQQVTLSCSPISGHRSVSWYQQTPGQGLQFLFEYFSETQRNKGNFPGRFSGRQFSNSRSEMNVSTLELGDSALYLCASSSRGLGEAFFGQGTRLTVV.

The chain couples TRBV4-3 to TRBJ1-4; a possible D gene is TRBD1 (5 bases). The V and J ends lost 1 base and 3 bases respectively, with 21 bases between them. The length of the CDR3 is 19 residues. Germline loops: CDR1 LGHNA, CDR2 YSLEER. The CDR3 DNA is TGCGCCAGCAGCCAAGTCCCGCGGGGGACCCGAACAGCTAATGAAAAACTGTTTTTT. Residues: CASSQVPRGTRTANEKLFF.

V gene TRBV24-1 combines with J gene TRBJ2-3; D possibly uses TRBD1 or TRBD2 (6 bases each). Trimming removed 5 bases at V and 0 bases at J, with 14 bases between. The CDR3 runs to 16 residues. Germline V gene data show CDR1 as KGHDR and CDR2 as SFDVKD. The CDR3 reads CATSAGGTPSTDTQYF. In nucleotides, the CDR3 is TGTGCCACCAGTGCAGGAGGGACACCTAGCACAGATACGCAGTATTTT.

The chain employs TRBV7-3 and TRBJ2-3; 14 nucleotides align to TRBD2. Trimming took 5 bases from V and 4 from J; bases not matched to a gene: 5. This CDR3 is 16 amino acids long. CDR1 and CDR2 from the germline V gene are SGHTA and FQGTGA. The CDR3 here is CASSPRLAGGADTQYF. The CDR3 DNA sequence: TGTGCCAGCAGCCCGCGACTAGCGGGGGGGGCAGATACGCAGTATTTT.

The rearrangement links TRBV6-1 to TRBJ2-3; D is perhaps TRBD2 (6 bases). Per germline, CDR1 MNHNS and CDR2 SASEGT. The CDR3 extends over 16 amino acids. Between the trimmed V and J ends, which lost 6 bases and 1 base, there was a span of 17 bases. The CDR3 region has the DNA TGTGCCAGCAGGGGGGACTTCTCGGTTGGCACAGATACGCAGTATTTT. Residues: CASRGDFSVGTDTQYF.

The sample holds many counts of this clonotype. The chain combines TRBV5-1 with TRBJ1-5; D is uncertain. Between the trimmed V and J ends, which lost 0 bases and 1 base, there was a span of 2 bases. CDR3 length equals 13 residues. Germline V gene data show CDR1 as SGHRS and CDR2 as YFSETQ. CDR3 in amino acids: CASSLDSNQPQHF. The CDR3 nucleotides are TGCGCCAGCAGCTTGGACAGCAATCAGCCCCAGCATTTT.

This chain uses TRBV6-1 with TRBJ1-2; maybe TRBD1 (6 bases). The CDR3 contains 13 residues. With 3 bases removed from V and 8 bases from J, the gap between germline ends came to 13 bases. CDR1 and CDR2 from the germline V gene are MNHNS and SASEGT. The CDR3, as DNA: TGTGCCAGCAGTGACGGACAGCGATGGGGCTACACCTTC. It specifies CASSDGQRWGYTF.

The chain employs TRBV7-3 and TRBJ2-3; either TRBD1 or TRBD2 may supply D (5 bases each). The CDR3 is 14 residues long. Trimming stripped 4 bases from V and 2 bases from J, with 10 bases between. CDR1 SGHTA and CDR2 FQGTGA come from the germline V gene. For the CDR3, the DNA is TGTGCCAGCAGCTCGACGGGGCCCACAGATACGCAGTATTTT. This encodes CASSSTGPTDTQYF.

The table lists this clonotype with a few counts. This sequence joins TRBV4-3 and TRBJ2-3, with 8 bases lining up with TRBD2. Trimming at V came to 0 bases and at J to 2 bases, leaving 10 bases not matched to a gene. This CDR3 contains 18 residues. Per germline, CDR1 LGHNA and CDR2 YSLEER. CDR3 DNA: TGCGCCAGCAGCCAAGATTTAGTCCCCGGGGGGGACACAGATACGCAGTATTTT. Translated: CASSQDLVPGGDTDTQYF.

The sample holds a few counts of this clonotype. The chain has TRBV6-6 and TRBJ1-1; D remains unclear. Germline-derived CDR1 and CDR2 are MNHNY and SVGAGI (reference sequence). Trimming took 3 bases from V and 7 from J, leaving 12 bases between them. CDR3 length: 13 amino acids. The CDR3 bases are TGTGCCAGCAGTTATATCCTGCGAGATGAAGCTTTCTTT. Protein product: CASSYILRDEAFF.

The chain has TRBV5-1 and TRBJ2-3; D is unresolved. V dropped 1 base and J dropped 2 bases, with 11 bases sitting between them. CDR1 and CDR2 (germline): SGHRS, YFSETQ. This CDR3 has 15 amino acids. The CDR3 loop is CASSLRQSPTDTQYF. The DNA for the CDR3 is TGCGCCAGCAGCTTGAGGCAGTCCCCCACAGATACGCAGTATTTT.

The chain has TRBV5-1 and TRBJ1-1; 7 bases align to TRBD1. The CDR3 totals 17 residues. With 3 bases clipped from V and 0 bases from J, the junction kept 11 bases outside the gene matches. Germline V gene sequence: CDR1 SGHRS, CDR2 YFSETQ. The CDR3 DNA reads as TGCGCCAGCAGCTCCCGTAGGGACAGAAGCATGAACACTGAAGCTTTCTTT. Protein: CASSSRRDRSMNTEAFF.

This chain connects TRBV3-1 to TRBJ1-1; D is possibly TRBD1 (6 bases). Trimming stripped 1 base from V and 7 bases from J, with 13 bases between. Per germline, CDR1 LGHDT and CDR2 YNNKEL (reference sequence). The CDR3 sequence is 14 residues long. The CDR3 DNA follows: TGTGCCAGCAGCCAAGTACAGGGTAAAGGTGAAGCTTTCTTT. Translated: CASSQVQGKGEAFF.

This rearrangement joins TRBV7-9 to TRBJ1-1, with 9 bases matching TRBD1. The CDR3 has 18 residues. Unmatched junction bases numbered 14, after V lost 5 bases and J lost 1 base. Germline-derived CDR1 and CDR2 are SEHNR and FQNEAQ (reference sequence). The CDR3 spells CASSPREGTGGQNTEAFF. The CDR3 DNA reads TGTGCCAGCAGCCCTCGCGAAGGCACAGGGGGCCAGAACACTGAAGCTTTCTTT.

This clonotype was recorded at least ten times. This chain joins TRBV4-1 and TRBJ1-6, with D tentatively TRBD1 (5 bases). Trimming cost V 4 bases and J 0 bases, with 7 bases left between them. The CDR3 is 15 residues long. CDR1 and CDR2 (germline): MGHRA, YSYEKL. The CDR3 bases are TGCGCCAGCAGCCCAGGGAGCTCCTATAATTCACCCCTCCACTTT. It translates to CASSPGSSYNSPLHF.

This chain links TRBV20-1 with TRBJ2-7; D gene uncertain. Germline V gene data show CDR1 as DFQATT and CDR2 as SNEGSKA (reference sequence). This CDR3 contains 15 residues. Trimming shortened V by 1 base and J by 3 bases, and 16 bases separated the two germline ends. The CDR3 nucleotides are TGCAGTGCTAGAGCCGGCGACACTATAGGCTACGAGCAGTACGTC. It is translated as CSARAGDTIGYEQYV.

The rearrangement joins TRBV7-2 to TRBJ2-7; D may be TRBD1 (6 bases). Germline CDR1 reads SGHTA; CDR2 reads FQGNSA. Trimming shortened V by 1 base and J by 5 bases, and 15 bases separated the two germline ends. The CDR3 totals 15 residues. The CDR3 reads CASSLERTVAHEQYF. DNA for the CDR3: TGTGCCAGCAGCTTAGAGCGGACAGTTGCCCACGAGCAGTACTTC.

This clonotype occurred a few times. The chain employs TRBV7-3 and TRBJ2-5; no clear D. Germline-derived CDR1 and CDR2 are SGHTA and FQGTGA. Trimming shortened V by 0 bases and J by 6 bases, and 8 bases separated the two germline ends. This CDR3 is built from 13 residues. CDR3: CASSLTGRQTQYF. Here the CDR3 DNA reads TGTGCCAGCAGCTTAACCGGGCGTCAGACCCAGTACTTC.

This clonotype was observed a few times. This chain uses TRBV15 with TRBJ2-5; 8 bases line up with TRBD2. CDR1 is LNHNV and CDR2 is YYDKDF in the germline V gene (reference sequence). The CDR3 runs 15 residues. The trim removed 1 base at V and 7 bases at J, leaving 8 bases unmatched. The CDR3 region is CATSRGVGGAVTQYF. The CDR3 DNA follows: TGTGCCACCAGCAGAGGTGTCGGGGGGGCCGTGACCCAGTACTTC.

This clonotype was recorded at least ten times. V usage is TRBV19 and J usage is TRBJ1-4; 8 nucleotides line up with TRBD1. CDR1 LNHDA and CDR2 SQIVND come from the germline V gene (reference sequence). The CDR3 extends over 16 amino acids. Trimming cost V 5 bases and J 2 bases; bases outside gene matches: 7. CDR3 nucleotides: TGTGCCAGTAGTGGGACAGGAGCCGCGACTAATGAAAAACTGTTTTTT. Residues: CASSGTGAATNEKLFF.

This clonotype was counted between two and nine times. V gene TRBV7-9 combines with J gene TRBJ1-5; 9 bases align to TRBD1. CDR3 length: 15 amino acids. Per germline, CDR1 SEHNR and CDR2 FQNEAQ (reference sequence). V shed 3 bases and J 7 bases; nucleotides not matched to a gene: 7. CDR3 in amino acids: CASSLGTGSPQPQHF. As DNA, the CDR3 is TGTGCCAGCAGCTTGGGGACAGGGTCCCCACAGCCCCAGCATTTT.

This clonotype was counted a few times. The V call is TRBV5-1, the J call TRBJ2-3; D unresolved. Germline lookup yields CDR1 SGHRS and CDR2 YFSETQ. The V end lost 0 bases, the J end lost 0 bases, and 8 bases lay between the germline ends. The CDR3 has 15 amino acids. Written as DNA, the CDR3 is TGCGCCAGCAGCTTGGGATCATATAGCACAGATACGCAGTATTTT. This translates into CASSLGSYSTDTQYF.

The chain is built from TRBV7-9 and TRBJ2-2, with 10 bases identical to TRBD1. The germline V gene encodes CDR1 SEHNR and CDR2 FQNEAQ (reference sequence). The CDR3 sequence is 15 residues long. Losses at the gene ends were 4 bases for V and 6 bases for J; bases not matched to a gene: 5. CDR3 coding DNA: TGTGCCAGCAGCTCCGGGACAGGGGCACCCGGGGAGCTGTTTTTT. Protein sequence: CASSSGTGAPGELFF.

The chain recombines TRBV10-3 with TRBJ2-7; 12 bases are shared with TRBD2. The CDR3 sequence is 14 residues long. Germline CDR1 ENHRY, CDR2 SYGVKD. Trimming removed 5 bases from V and 8 bases from J; junction bases left unmatched: 7. The CDR3 sequence is CAISRTSGVGKQYV. Here the CDR3 DNA reads TGTGCCATCAGTCGGACTAGCGGGGTAGGCAAGCAGTACGTC.